This TCR beta chain was recorded in a study of regulatory T cells in long-lasting Graves disease. To make TCR beta libraries, researchers used iRepertoire HTBI primers and Arm-PCR of CDR3 regions. TCRdb re-analysed the multiplex PCR reads in MiXCR, keeping a single row per CDR3 protein. This table holds some 420,000 distinct CDR3 sequences, around a fifth found once. Indicated time point: persistent/refractory GD, antithyroid drugs over 5 years with positive TRAb. Generation of the TCR library employed RNA extracted from PBMCs. Deletions cut 3 bases from V and 2 bases from J, with 10 bases between. Germline V gene sequence: CDR1 KGHSH, CDR2 LQKENI. The CDR3 contains 15 residues. A note on this clonotype: Antigen specificity is unknown.

Study results and limitations: New patients shared fewer public clonotypes (roughly 1,000) than persistent patients did (about 2,700). It was possible that the small sample size reduced accuracy. Gene preferences differed: TRBV28, TRBJ1-2, TRBJ2-5 in persistent cases.

This material consisted of peripheral blood mononuclear cells (PBMCs), taken when the disease was refractory, from a patient treated with antithyroid drugs. The source is a female donor with Graves disease. The chain employs TRBV18 and TRBJ1-4; TRBD1 might be the D (6 bases). The CDR3 sequence: CASSPSGATNEKLFF. The CDR3, as DNA: TGTGCCAGCTCACCCTCGGGGGCTACTAATGAAAAACTGTTTTTT.